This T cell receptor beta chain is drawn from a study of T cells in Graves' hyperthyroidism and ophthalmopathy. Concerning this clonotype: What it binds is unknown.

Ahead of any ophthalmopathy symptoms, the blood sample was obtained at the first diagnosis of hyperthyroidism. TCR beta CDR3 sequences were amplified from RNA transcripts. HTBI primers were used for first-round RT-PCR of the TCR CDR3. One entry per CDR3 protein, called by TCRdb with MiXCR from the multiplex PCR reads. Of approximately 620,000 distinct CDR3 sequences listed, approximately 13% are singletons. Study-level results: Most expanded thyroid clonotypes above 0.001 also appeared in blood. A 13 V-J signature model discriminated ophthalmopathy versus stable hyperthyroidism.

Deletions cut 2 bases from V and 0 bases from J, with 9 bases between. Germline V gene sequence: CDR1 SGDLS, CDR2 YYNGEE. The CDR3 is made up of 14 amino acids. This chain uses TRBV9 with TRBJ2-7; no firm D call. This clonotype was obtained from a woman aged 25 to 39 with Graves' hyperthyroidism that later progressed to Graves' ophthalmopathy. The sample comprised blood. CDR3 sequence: CASSVAQSSYEQYF. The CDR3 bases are TGTGCCAGCAGCGTCGCTCAGAGCTCCTACGAGCAGTACTTC. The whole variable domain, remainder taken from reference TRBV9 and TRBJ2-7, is DSGVTQTPKHLITATGQRVTLRCSPRSGDLSVYWYQQSLDQGLQFLIQYYNGEERAKGNILERFSAQQFPDLHSELNLSSLELGDSALYFCASSVAQSSYEQYFGPGTRLTVT.